This TCR beta chain was documented in a study of blood T cell repertoires in COVID-19. Study at large: Samples came from the United States, Italy and Spain, spanning acute and convalescent COVID-19. The cDNA or gDNA used as material had been derived from T cells, B-cell-depleted T cells, or PBMCs.

This clone came up once. Authors' analysis steps: How many nucleated cells were present was estimated from reference gene primer amplification. Using immunoSEQ multiplex PCR, the repertoire was profiled, and TCRdb retains in-frame clones only, with some absent. That table is the source of V, J and clone size, and D and trimming were worked out from the DNA. The sample lists some 130,000 clones, more than 90% occurring once. Patients at the Seattle site were enrolled during active infection and followed longitudinally. The CDR3 sequence is 17 residues long. The V end lost 2 bases, the J end lost 7 bases, and 21 bases lay between the germline ends. Per the germline V gene, CDR1 is LGHDT and CDR2 is YNNKEL (reference sequence).

J is TRBJ2-1 and V is TRBV3-1 (or the pseudogene TRBV3-2); possibly TRBD2 for D (6 bases). The clonotype originates from a man between 60 and 75 years old with COVID-19, enrolled during active disease. Specimen: peripheral blood. DNA of the CDR3: TGTGCCAGCAGCCAACTAATGGGACTTAGCGATCGGAATGAGCAGTTCTTC. Amino acid sequence: CASSQLMGLSDRNEQFF.